This T cell receptor beta chain derives from a study of PD-L1 blockade in urothelial cancer. The data were produced by immunoSEQ multiplex PCR, yet TCRdb's version contains in-frame clones alone and is incomplete. The table records about 52,000 clones, over 65% of them present only once. Regarding time point: pretreatment peripheral blood. Sample contribution per patient ranged from 1 to 8, covering pretreatment and on-treatment. This sequence was found in a man aged 45-65 years with urothelial cancer. The sample was PBMCs, taken around atezolizumab (anti-PD-L1) treatment.

The CDR3 nucleotides are TGTGCCAGTAGTATAGCGGGGCAGGGAGTCCGGAGGGCCTACAATGAGCAGTTCTTC. It codes for CASSIAGQGVRRAYNEQFF. V and J are TRBV19 and TRBJ2-1; a possible D gene is TRBD2 (6 bases). Between the trimmed V and J ends, which lost 1 base and 2 bases, there was a span of 21 bases. Germline CDR1 reads LNHDA; CDR2 reads SQIVND (reference sequence). There are 19 residues in the CDR3. Full variable domain (rest looked up from reference TRBV19 and TRBJ2-1): DGGITQSPKYLFRKEGQNVTLSCEQNLNHDAMYWYRQDPGQGLRLIYYSQIVNDFQKGDIAEGYSVSREKKESFPLTVTSAQKNPTAFYLCASSIAGQGVRRAYNEQFFGPGTRLTVL.